This is a list of T cell receptor beta chains from one sample in a study of T cells after yellow fever vaccination. TCRdb fed the 5' RACE reads into MiXCR, producing one record per CDR3 protein. The data show approximately 510,000 distinct CDR3 sequences, 21% seen once. Sequencing was performed on PBMCs, taken about 20 days after the first yellow fever vaccination. The receptors stem from a man between 18 and 29 years old who received the YFV17D yellow fever vaccine. Each CDR3 is given with its conserved first and last residue. A D gene is named only where the DNA matches it firmly. Clone size, where shown, is once, few, many, or a class for clones that have expanded.

J gene: TRBJ2-7; clone size: .; D gene: .; V gene: TRBV30; CDR3 protein: CAWTRQIGYEQYF; CDR3 DNA: TGTGCCTGGACCCGACAGATTGGCTACGAGCAGTACTTC
J gene: TRBJ2-1; clone size: few; D gene: .; V gene: TRBV9; CDR3 protein: CASSPPQGINEQFF; CDR3 DNA: TGTGCCAGCAGCCCACCCCAGGGAATTAATGAGCAGTTCTTC
J gene: TRBJ2-2; clone size: .; D gene: TRBD1; V gene: TRBV29-1; CDR3 protein: CSVEDRGNGELFF; CDR3 DNA: TGCAGCGTTGAGGACAGGGGGAACGGGGAGCTGTTTTTT
J gene: TRBJ2-2; clone size: .; D gene: TRBD1; V gene: TRBV14; CDR3 protein: CASSLRSGTVNTGELFF; CDR3 DNA: TGTGCCAGCAGCTTGAGGTCGGGGACAGTAAACACCGGGGAGCTGTTTTTT
J gene: TRBJ1-4; clone size: few; D gene: .; V gene: TRBV12-3/TRBV12-4; CDR3 protein: CASSYSGTPFAGLFF; CDR3 DNA: TGTGCCAGCAGTTACTCCGGGACTCCTTTTGCAGGACTGTTTTTT
J gene: TRBJ2-2; clone size: .; D gene: TRBD1; V gene: TRBV29-1; CDR3 protein: CSVDPGTGSTGELFF; CDR3 DNA: TGCAGCGTCGATCCCGGGACAGGCTCCACCGGGGAGCTGTTTTTT
J gene: TRBJ2-5; clone size: .; D gene: .; V gene: TRBV10-3; CDR3 protein: CAISEWQQETQYF; CDR3 DNA: TGTGCCATCAGTGAGTGGCAGCAAGAGACCCAGTACTTC
J gene: TRBJ2-3; clone size: .; D gene: TRBD2; V gene: TRBV11-3; CDR3 protein: CASSFGLAGDTDTQYF; CDR3 DNA: TGTGCCAGCAGCTTCGGACTAGCGGGGGACACAGATACGCAGTATTTT
J gene: TRBJ1-1; clone size: .; D gene: .; V gene: TRBV21-1; CDR3 protein: CASSHDDSGQYTEAFF; CDR3 DNA: TGTGCCAGCAGCCACGACGACTCGGGACAGTACACTGAAGCTTTCTTT
J gene: TRBJ2-1; clone size: many; D gene: TRBD2; V gene: TRBV6-5; CDR3 protein: CASSSPPTSGALNEQFF; CDR3 DNA: TGTGCCAGCAGTTCCCCTCCGACTAGCGGGGCCCTTAATGAGCAGTTCTTC
J gene: TRBJ2-7; clone size: few; D gene: .; V gene: TRBV3-1; CDR3 protein: CASSQEISYEQYF; CDR3 DNA: TGTGCCAGCAGCCAGGAGATCTCCTACGAGCAGTACTTC
J gene: TRBJ1-1; clone size: few; D gene: .; V gene: TRBV4-3; CDR3 protein: CASSQARARFTEAFF; CDR3 DNA: TGCGCCAGCAGCCAAGCGAGGGCCCGCTTCACTGAAGCTTTCTTT
J gene: TRBJ2-7; clone size: .; D gene: TRBD1; V gene: TRBV5-4; CDR3 protein: CASSLGSGQGGHEQYF; CDR3 DNA: TGTGCCAGCAGCCTGGGGTCGGGACAGGGTGGCCACGAGCAGTACTTC
J gene: TRBJ1-1; clone size: .; D gene: .; V gene: TRBV10-1; CDR3 protein: CASSGLGVPEAFF; CDR3 DNA: TGCGCCAGCAGTGGACTGGGAGTCCCTGAAGCTTTCTTT
J gene: TRBJ2-7; clone size: many; D gene: .; V gene: TRBV29-1; CDR3 protein: CSVSQNYEQYF; CDR3 DNA: TGCAGCGTTAGTCAGAACTACGAGCAGTACTTC
J gene: TRBJ2-7; clone size: few; D gene: .; V gene: TRBV10-3; CDR3 protein: CAISDRGNEQYF; CDR3 DNA: TGTGCCATCAGTGACAGGGGAAACGAGCAGTACTTC
J gene: TRBJ1-1; clone size: few; D gene: .; V gene: TRBV20-1; CDR3 protein: CSARRPPVDTEAFF; CDR3 DNA: TGCAGTGCTAGACGACCGCCGGTTGACACTGAAGCTTTCTTT
J gene: TRBJ1-3; clone size: few; D gene: .; V gene: TRBV24-1; CDR3 protein: CATSDSTGTSGNTIYF; CDR3 DNA: TGTGCCACCAGTGACTCCACAGGGACCTCTGGAAACACCATATATTTT
J gene: TRBJ1-5; clone size: .; D gene: .; V gene: TRBV7-2; CDR3 protein: CASSARYQPQHF; CDR3 DNA: TGTGCCAGCAGCGCTAGGTATCAGCCCCAGCATTTT
J gene: TRBJ1-2; clone size: .; D gene: .; V gene: TRBV7-9; CDR3 protein: CASSPWSRRLYGYTF; CDR3 DNA: TGTGCCAGCAGCCCGTGGTCCAGGCGTCTATATGGCTACACCTTC
J gene: TRBJ2-2; clone size: .; D gene: TRBD2; V gene: TRBV7-2; CDR3 protein: CASRVSGANTGELFF; CDR3 DNA: TGTGCCAGCAGGGTTAGCGGGGCGAACACCGGGGAGCTGTTTTTT
J gene: TRBJ2-7; clone size: .; D gene: .; V gene: TRBV7-2; CDR3 protein: CASSWGANEQYF; CDR3 DNA: TGTGCCAGCAGCTGGGGGGCTAACGAGCAGTACTTC
J gene: TRBJ2-2; clone size: .; D gene: .; V gene: TRBV9; CDR3 protein: CASSVVGSQGNTGELFF; CDR3 DNA: TGTGCCAGCAGCGTAGTGGGGTCACAGGGGAACACCGGGGAGCTGTTTTTT
J gene: TRBJ2-5; clone size: few; D gene: .; V gene: TRBV20-1; CDR3 protein: CSANRFGDNQETQYF; CDR3 DNA: TGCAGTGCTAATCGGTTCGGGGATAACCAAGAGACCCAGTACTTC
J gene: TRBJ2-1; clone size: few; D gene: TRBD2; V gene: TRBV12-3/TRBV12-4; CDR3 protein: CASSLGRGLAGNEQFF; CDR3 DNA: TGTGCCAGCAGTTTAGGACGGGGACTAGCGGGAAATGAGCAGTTCTTC
J gene: TRBJ1-2; clone size: .; D gene: .; V gene: TRBV24-1; CDR3 protein: CATSDDKGGYTF; CDR3 DNA: TGTGCCACCAGTGATGATAAGGGCGGCTACACCTTC
J gene: TRBJ2-1; clone size: .; D gene: .; V gene: TRBV5-6; CDR3 protein: CASSLQLTSSYNEQFF; CDR3 DNA: TGTGCCAGCAGCTTGCAGCTGACGAGCTCCTACAATGAGCAGTTCTTC
J gene: TRBJ1-1; clone size: .; D gene: .; V gene: TRBV29-1; CDR3 protein: CSVVGSEAFF; CDR3 DNA: TGCAGCGTTGTAGGCAGCGAAGCTTTCTTT
J gene: TRBJ1-2; clone size: .; D gene: .; V gene: TRBV29-1; CDR3 protein: CSVATGHTNYGYTF; CDR3 DNA: TGCAGCGTTGCAACCGGCCACACTAACTATGGCTACACCTTC
J gene: TRBJ2-7; clone size: few; D gene: .; V gene: TRBV4-2; CDR3 protein: CASSPGGAAYEQYF; CDR3 DNA: TGTGCCAGCAGTCCTGGGGGGGCTGCCTACGAGCAGTACTTC
J gene: TRBJ2-7; clone size: many; D gene: .; V gene: TRBV5-1; CDR3 protein: CASSLVAAYEQYF; CDR3 DNA: TGCGCCAGCAGCTTGGTAGCAGCCTACGAGCAGTACTTC
J gene: TRBJ2-2; clone size: few; D gene: .; V gene: TRBV6-5; CDR3 protein: CASSYRGPRGGELFF; CDR3 DNA: TGTGCCAGCAGTTACCGGGGACCTCGGGGCGGGGAGCTGTTTTTT
J gene: TRBJ2-7; clone size: .; D gene: .; V gene: TRBV6-5; CDR3 protein: CASSYLGAYEQYF; CDR3 DNA: TGTGCCAGCAGTTACCTGGGGGCCTACGAGCAGTACTTC
J gene: TRBJ2-3; clone size: .; D gene: TRBD2; V gene: TRBV5-6; CDR3 protein: CASSLFSGSTDTQYF; CDR3 DNA: TGTGCCAGCAGCTTGTTTAGCGGGAGCACAGATACGCAGTATTTT
J gene: TRBJ2-7; clone size: .; D gene: TRBD2; V gene: TRBV6-1; CDR3 protein: CASSLLAGGNYEQYF; CDR3 DNA: TGTGCCAGCAGTCTATTAGCGGGGGGGAACTACGAGCAGTACTTC
J gene: TRBJ1-3; clone size: .; D gene: .; V gene: TRBV13; CDR3 protein: CASSLDPFSGNTIYF; CDR3 DNA: TGTGCCAGCAGCTTAGATCCCTTCTCTGGAAACACCATATATTTT
J gene: TRBJ2-7; clone size: few; D gene: .; V gene: TRBV7-2; CDR3 protein: CASSPRGRVYEQYF; CDR3 DNA: TGTGCCAGCAGCCCACGGGGCAGGGTCTACGAGCAGTACTTC
J gene: TRBJ2-1; clone size: .; D gene: TRBD2; V gene: TRBV20-1; CDR3 protein: CSARDTGGYNEQFF; CDR3 DNA: TGCAGTGCTAGAGATACGGGGGGTTACAATGAGCAGTTCTTC
J gene: TRBJ1-1; clone size: .; D gene: .; V gene: TRBV27; CDR3 protein: CASSLTWGSTEAFF; CDR3 DNA: TGTGCCAGCAGTTTAACATGGGGGAGCACTGAAGCTTTCTTT
J gene: TRBJ1-2; clone size: .; D gene: .; V gene: TRBV19; CDR3 protein: CASSPTRQGMRGYTF; CDR3 DNA: TGTGCCAGTAGTCCGACGAGGCAGGGAATGAGGGGCTACACCTTC
J gene: TRBJ1-6; clone size: many; D gene: .; V gene: TRBV5-1; CDR3 protein: CASSLEIPGSPLHF; CDR3 DNA: TGCGCCAGCAGCTTGGAGATTCCGGGCTCACCCCTCCACTTT
J gene: TRBJ2-7; clone size: few; D gene: TRBD1; V gene: TRBV29-1; CDR3 protein: CSAGQGWYEQYF; CDR3 DNA: TGCAGCGCGGGACAGGGGTGGTACGAGCAGTACTTC
J gene: TRBJ2-1; clone size: many; D gene: TRBD2; V gene: TRBV15; CDR3 protein: CATSSLTSGNSYNEQFF; CDR3 DNA: TGTGCCACCAGCAGCCTAACCAGCGGGAACTCCTACAATGAGCAGTTCTTC
J gene: TRBJ2-1; clone size: few; D gene: .; V gene: TRBV15; CDR3 protein: CATSPRDSWGHEQFF; CDR3 DNA: TGTGCCACCAGCCCCCGGGATTCCTGGGGGCATGAGCAGTTCTTC
J gene: TRBJ2-1; clone size: few; D gene: TRBD1; V gene: TRBV5-5; CDR3 protein: CASSYDRGYEQFF; CDR3 DNA: TGTGCCAGCAGCTACGACAGGGGATATGAGCAGTTCTTC
J gene: TRBJ2-5; clone size: few; D gene: TRBD1; V gene: TRBV12-3/TRBV12-4; CDR3 protein: CASSFEGRGHETQYF; CDR3 DNA: TGTGCCAGCAGTTTCGAGGGCAGGGGGCATGAGACCCAGTACTTC
J gene: TRBJ1-2; clone size: .; D gene: .; V gene: TRBV6-1; CDR3 protein: CASKSPGVPYGYTF; CDR3 DNA: TGTGCCAGCAAATCCCCCGGGGTTCCCTATGGCTACACCTTC
J gene: TRBJ2-3; clone size: .; D gene: .; V gene: TRBV5-1; CDR3 protein: CASSSRQVSTDTQYF; CDR3 DNA: TGCGCCAGCAGCTCCCGACAGGTTAGCACAGATACGCAGTATTTT
J gene: TRBJ2-7; clone size: .; D gene: TRBD1; V gene: TRBV27; CDR3 protein: CASLHRQGAIYEQYF; CDR3 DNA: TGTGCCAGCCTCCATCGGCAGGGGGCGATCTACGAGCAGTACTTC
J gene: TRBJ1-6; clone size: few; D gene: .; V gene: TRBV7-2; CDR3 protein: CASSPQGVDSPLHF; CDR3 DNA: TGTGCCAGCAGCCCACAGGGAGTAGATTCACCCCTCCACTTT